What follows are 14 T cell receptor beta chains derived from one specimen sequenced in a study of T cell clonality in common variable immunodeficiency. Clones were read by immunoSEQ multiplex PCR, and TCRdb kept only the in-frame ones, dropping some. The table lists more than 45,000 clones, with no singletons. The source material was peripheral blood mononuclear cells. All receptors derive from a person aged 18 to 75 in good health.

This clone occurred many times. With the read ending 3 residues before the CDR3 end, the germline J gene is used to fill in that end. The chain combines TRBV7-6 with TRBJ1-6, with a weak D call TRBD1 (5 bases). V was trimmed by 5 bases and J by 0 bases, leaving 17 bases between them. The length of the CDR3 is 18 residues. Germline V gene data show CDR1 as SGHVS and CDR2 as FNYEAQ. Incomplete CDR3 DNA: TGTGCCAGCAGCACGCAACCCGGGGGTAGCTCCTATAATTCACCC. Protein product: CASSTQPGGSSYNSP. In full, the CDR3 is CASSTQPGGSSYNSPLHF. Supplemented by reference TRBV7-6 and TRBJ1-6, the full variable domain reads GAGVSQSPRYKVTKRGQDVALRCDPISGHVSLYWYRQALGQGPEFLTYFNYEAQQDKSGLPNDRFSAERPEGSISTLTIQRTEQRDSAMYRCASSTQPGGSSYNSPLHFGNGTRLTVT.

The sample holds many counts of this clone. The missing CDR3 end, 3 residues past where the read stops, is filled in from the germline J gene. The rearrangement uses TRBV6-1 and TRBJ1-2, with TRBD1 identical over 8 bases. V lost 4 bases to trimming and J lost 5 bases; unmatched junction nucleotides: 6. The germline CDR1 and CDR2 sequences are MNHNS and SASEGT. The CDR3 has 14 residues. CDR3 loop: CASSGGQGTYGYTF. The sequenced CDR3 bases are TGTGCCAGCAGTGGAGGACAGGGAACTTATGGC.

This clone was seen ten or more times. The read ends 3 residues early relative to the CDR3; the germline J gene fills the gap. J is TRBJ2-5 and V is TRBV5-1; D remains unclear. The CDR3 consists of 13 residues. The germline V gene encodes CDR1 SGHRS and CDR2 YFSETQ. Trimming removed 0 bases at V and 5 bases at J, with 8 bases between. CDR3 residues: CASSLASQETQYF. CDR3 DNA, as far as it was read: TGCGCCAGCAGCTTGGCGAGTCAGGAGACC. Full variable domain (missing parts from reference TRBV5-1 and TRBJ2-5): KAGVTQTPRYLIKTRGQQVTLSCSPISGHRSVSWYQQTPGQGLQFLFEYFSETQRNKGNFPGRFSGRQFSNSRSEMNVSTLELGDSALYLCASSLASQETQYFGPGTRLLVL.

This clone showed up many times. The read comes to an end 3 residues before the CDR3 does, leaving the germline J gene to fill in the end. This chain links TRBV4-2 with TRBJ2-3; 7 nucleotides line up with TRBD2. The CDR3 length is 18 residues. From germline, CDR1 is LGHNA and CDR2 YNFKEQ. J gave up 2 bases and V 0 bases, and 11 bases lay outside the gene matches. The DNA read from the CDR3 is TGTGCCAGCAGCCAAGAGCCCCAGCGGGGATCCCCCACAGATACG. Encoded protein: CASSQEPQRGSPTDT. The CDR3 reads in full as CASSQEPQRGSPTDTQYF.

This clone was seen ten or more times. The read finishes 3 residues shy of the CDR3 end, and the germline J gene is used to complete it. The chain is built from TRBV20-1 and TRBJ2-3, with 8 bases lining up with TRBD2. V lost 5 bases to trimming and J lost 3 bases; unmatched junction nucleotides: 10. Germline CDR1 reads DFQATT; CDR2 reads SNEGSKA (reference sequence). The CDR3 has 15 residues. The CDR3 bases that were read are TGCAGTGCTCCCCACGGGGGGGCAGGAACAGATACG. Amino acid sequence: CSAPHGGAGTDT. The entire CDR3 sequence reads CSAPHGGAGTDTQYF.

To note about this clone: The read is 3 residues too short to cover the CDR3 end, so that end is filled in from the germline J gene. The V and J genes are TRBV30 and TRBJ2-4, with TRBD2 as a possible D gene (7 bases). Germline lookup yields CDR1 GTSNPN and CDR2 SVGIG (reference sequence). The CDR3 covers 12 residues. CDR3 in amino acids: CAWRRGGRGQYF. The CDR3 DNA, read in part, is TGTGCCTGGAGGAGGGGGGGCCGGGGT.

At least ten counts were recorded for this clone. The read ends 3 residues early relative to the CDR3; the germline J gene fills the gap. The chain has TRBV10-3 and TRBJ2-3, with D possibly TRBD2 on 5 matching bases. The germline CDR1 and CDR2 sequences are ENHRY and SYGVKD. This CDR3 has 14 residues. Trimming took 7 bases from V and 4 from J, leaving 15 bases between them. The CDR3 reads CAITSMLIADTQYF. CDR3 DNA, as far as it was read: TGTGCCATCACTAGCATGCTGATCGCAGATACG.

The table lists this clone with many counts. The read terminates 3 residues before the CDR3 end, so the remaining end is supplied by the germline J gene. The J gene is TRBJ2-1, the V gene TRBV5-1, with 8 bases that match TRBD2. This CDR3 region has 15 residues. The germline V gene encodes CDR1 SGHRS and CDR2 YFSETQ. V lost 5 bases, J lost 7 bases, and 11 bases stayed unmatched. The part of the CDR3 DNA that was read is TGCGCCAGCAGAGAGGCGGGAGGTGGTCAGAATGAG. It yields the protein CASREAGGGQNE. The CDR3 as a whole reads CASREAGGGQNEQFF.

CDR3 amino acids: CASSPRTGPLTYNEQFF. The part of the CDR3 DNA that was read is TGTGCCAGCTCACCACGTACGGGTCCCTTGACCTACAATGAG. The chain recombines TRBV18 with TRBJ2-1; no clear D. The read falls 3 residues short of the CDR3 end, and the missing part is taken from the germline J gene. Germline V gene lookup returns CDR1 KGHSH and CDR2 LQKENI. CDR3 size: 17 residues. The V and J ends lost 1 base and 2 bases respectively, with 15 bases between them.

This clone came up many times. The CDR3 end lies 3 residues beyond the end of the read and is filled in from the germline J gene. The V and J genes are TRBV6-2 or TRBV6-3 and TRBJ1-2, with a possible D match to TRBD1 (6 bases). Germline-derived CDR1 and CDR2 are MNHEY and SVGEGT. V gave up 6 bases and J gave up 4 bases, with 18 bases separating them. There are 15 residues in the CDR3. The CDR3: CASRRAQGGTYGYTF. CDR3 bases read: TGTGCCAGCAGACGCGCACAGGGAGGGACCTATGGC.

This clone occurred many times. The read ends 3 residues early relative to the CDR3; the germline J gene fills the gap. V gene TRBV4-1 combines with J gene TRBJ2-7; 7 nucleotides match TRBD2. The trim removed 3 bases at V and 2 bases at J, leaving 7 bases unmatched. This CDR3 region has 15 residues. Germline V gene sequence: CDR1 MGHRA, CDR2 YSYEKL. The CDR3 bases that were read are TGCGCCAGCAGCCAGGGGGGAGGACTAGCCTACGAG. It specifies CASSQGGGLAYE. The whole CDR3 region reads CASSQGGGLAYEQYF.

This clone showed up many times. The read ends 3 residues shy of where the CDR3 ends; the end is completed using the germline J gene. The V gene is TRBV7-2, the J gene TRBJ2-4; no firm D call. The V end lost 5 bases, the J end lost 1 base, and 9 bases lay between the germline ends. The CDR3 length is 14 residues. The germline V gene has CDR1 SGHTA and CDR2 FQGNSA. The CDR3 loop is CASSPHSAKNIQYF. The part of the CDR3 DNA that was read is TGTGCCAGCAGCCCCCACAGTGCCAAAAACATT. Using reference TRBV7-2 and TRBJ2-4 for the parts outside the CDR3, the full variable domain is GAGVSQSPSNKVTEKGKDVELRCDPISGHTALYWYRQSLGQGLEFLIYFQGNSAPDKSGLPSDRFSAERTGGSVSTLTIQRTQQEDSAVYLCASSPHSAKNIQYFGAGTRLSVL.

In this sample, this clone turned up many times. This chain's CDR3 is CATRPSTGELFF. The sequenced part of the CDR3 DNA is TGTGCCACACGTCCCAGTACCGGGGAG. V gene TRBV10-3 combines with J gene TRBJ2-2, with D unresolved. The CDR3 end falls 3 residues outside the read, so it is completed with the germline J gene. The ends were cut back, 10 bases at V and 5 bases at J, with 11 bases in the middle. This CDR3 spans 12 amino acids. Germline values: CDR1 ENHRY, CDR2 SYGVKD.

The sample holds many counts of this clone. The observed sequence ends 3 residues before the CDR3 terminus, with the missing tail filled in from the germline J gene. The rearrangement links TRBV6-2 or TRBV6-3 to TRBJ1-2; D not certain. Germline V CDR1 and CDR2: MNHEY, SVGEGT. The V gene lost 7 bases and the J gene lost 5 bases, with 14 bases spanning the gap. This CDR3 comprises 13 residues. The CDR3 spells CASNPGLGYGYTF. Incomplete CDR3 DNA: TGTGCCAGCAATCCGGGTCTCGGGTATGGC.